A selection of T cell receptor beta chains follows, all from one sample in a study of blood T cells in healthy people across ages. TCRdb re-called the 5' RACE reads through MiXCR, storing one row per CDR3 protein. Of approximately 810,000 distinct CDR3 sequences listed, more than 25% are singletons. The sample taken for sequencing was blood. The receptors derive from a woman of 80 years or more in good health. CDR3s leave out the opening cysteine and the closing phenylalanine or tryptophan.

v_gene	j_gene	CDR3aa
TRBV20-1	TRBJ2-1	SAPVGGTSFPNEQF
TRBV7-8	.	ASSLGGGTHEQY
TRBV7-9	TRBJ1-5	ATSKGTDPQPQH
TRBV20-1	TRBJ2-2	SAKWRIHTGELF
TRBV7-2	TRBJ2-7	ASSIPGTTYEQY
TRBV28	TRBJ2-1	ATQMGGGGYNEQF
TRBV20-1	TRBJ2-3	SATLAGPLIAQY
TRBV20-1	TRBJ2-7	SANGPGLGDEQY
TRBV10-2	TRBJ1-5	ASRYGTGGVQPQH
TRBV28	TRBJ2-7	ASSPGTATTYEQY
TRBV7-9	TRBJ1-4	ASSSNRDRTEKLF
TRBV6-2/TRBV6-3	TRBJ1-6	ASSWDRGNSPLH
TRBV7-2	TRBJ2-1	ASSPQPNEQF
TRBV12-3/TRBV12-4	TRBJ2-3	ASSLHYLAGRSDAQY
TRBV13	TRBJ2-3	ASSYLDTRLGIHPSTDTQY
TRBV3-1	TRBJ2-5	ASSQGPTQY
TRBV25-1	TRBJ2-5	ATRGGVTQY
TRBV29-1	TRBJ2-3	SVALFVSGPDTQY
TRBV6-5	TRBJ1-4	ASSYSGRVLF
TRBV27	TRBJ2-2	ASGSRGRWTGELF
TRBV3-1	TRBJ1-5	ASSQSGTGGNQPQH
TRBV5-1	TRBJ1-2	ASSLDRAYGYT
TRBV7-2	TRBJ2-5	ASSAAGALETQY
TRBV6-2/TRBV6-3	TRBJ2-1	ASSSNRGIRDNEQF
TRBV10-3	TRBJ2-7	AISEMGNPLTYNEQY
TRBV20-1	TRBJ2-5	SARQGGRETQY
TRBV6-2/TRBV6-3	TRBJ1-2	ASTGQNNYGST
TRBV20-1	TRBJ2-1	SARNPRYEQF
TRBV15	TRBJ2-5	ATSRERTAIETQY
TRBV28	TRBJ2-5	ASSPLGRGKETQY
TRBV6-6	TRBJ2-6	ASSQSSGANVLT
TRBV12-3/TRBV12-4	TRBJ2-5	ASTMGETQY
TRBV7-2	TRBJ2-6	ASSLKYVGPSGANVLT
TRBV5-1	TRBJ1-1	ASSLVGFTEAF
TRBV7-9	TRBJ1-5	ASSPGQGGQPQH
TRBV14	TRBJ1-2	ASSQGHTYGYT
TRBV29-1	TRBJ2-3	SANPGLAGGQDTQY
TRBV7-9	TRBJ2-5	ASSGIERGAKETQY
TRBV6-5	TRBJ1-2	ASSSTSEGYT
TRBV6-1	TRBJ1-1	ASREAGGTEAF
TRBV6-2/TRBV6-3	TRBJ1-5	ASSWTGGFNIGNQPQH
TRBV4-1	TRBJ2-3	ASSQDAPQGATDTQY
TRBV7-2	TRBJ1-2	ASSPDSGSPDGYT